This TCR beta chain was obtained from a study of blood T cell repertoires in COVID-19. Study details: Samples representing acute and convalescent COVID-19 were sourced from the United States, Italy and Spain. T cells, B-cell-depleted T cells, or PBMCs supplied cDNA or gDNA.

The ends lost 2 bases at V and 5 bases at J; junction bases unmatched: 10. CDR3 length: 15 amino acids. CDR1 is SGHRS, CDR2 YFSETQ, per germline. Original handling: Counts of nucleated cells, estimated from reference gene primer amplification, were obtained. Profiling relied on immunoSEQ multiplex PCR, and the TCRdb table lists in-frame clones only, not all of them. V and J calls plus clone size are reproduced from that table; the DNA served to infer D and trimming. Of under 150,000 clones in the sample, 80% to 85% were seen once. The sequence was obtained from a man between 60 and 70 years old with acute or convalescent COVID-19. The gene calls are TRBV5-1 and TRBJ2-7; the match to TRBD1 covers 7 bases. The specimen was peripheral blood. CDR3 sequence reads: CASSFTTGEWDEQYF. For the CDR3, the DNA is TGCGCCAGCAGCTTCACCACAGGGGAATGGGACGAGCAGTACTTC.